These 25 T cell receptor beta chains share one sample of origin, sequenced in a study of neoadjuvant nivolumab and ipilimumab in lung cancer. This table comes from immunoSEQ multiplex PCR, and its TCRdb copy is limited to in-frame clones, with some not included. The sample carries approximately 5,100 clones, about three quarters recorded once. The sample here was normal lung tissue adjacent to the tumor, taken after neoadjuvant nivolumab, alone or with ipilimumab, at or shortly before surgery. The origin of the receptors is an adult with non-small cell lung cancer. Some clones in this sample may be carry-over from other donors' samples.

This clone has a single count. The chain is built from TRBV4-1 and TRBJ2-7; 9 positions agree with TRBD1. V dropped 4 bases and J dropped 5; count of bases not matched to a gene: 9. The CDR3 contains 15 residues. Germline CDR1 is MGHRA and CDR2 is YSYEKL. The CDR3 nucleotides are TGCGCCAGCAGCCCCCCCGGGACAGGGTTCCACGAGCAGTACTTC. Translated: CASSPPGTGFHEQYF.

The DNA for the CDR3 is TGTGCCAGTAGTATACTAGCAGGTCTCGACGAGCAGTACTTC. Translated: CASSILAGLDEQYF. The chain has TRBV19 and TRBJ2-7; the D gene is possibly TRBD2 (5 bases). The V end lost 2 bases, the J end lost 5 bases, and 13 bases lay between the germline ends. The germline V gene has CDR1 LNHDA and CDR2 SQIVND (reference sequence). The CDR3 is 14 residues long.

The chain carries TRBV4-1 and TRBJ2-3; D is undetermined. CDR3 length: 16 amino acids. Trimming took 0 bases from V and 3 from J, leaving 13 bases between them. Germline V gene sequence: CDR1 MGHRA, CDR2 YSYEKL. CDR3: CASSQEIRLTTDTQYF. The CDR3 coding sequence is TGCGCCAGCAGCCAAGAAATCCGCCTAACGACAGATACGCAGTATTTT.

The CDR3 DNA sequence: TGTGCCAGCAGCTTAGGGATTCAGCCCCAGCATTTT. Residues: CASSLGIQPQHF. This sequence joins TRBV7-9 and TRBJ1-5; no clear D gene. The germline V and J ends were trimmed by 1 base and 6 bases, with 4 bases remaining between them. CDR1 SEHNR and CDR2 FQNEAQ come from the germline V gene (reference sequence). This CDR3 spans 12 amino acids.

The CDR3 loop is CASSLGSGVIYGYTF. CDR3 nucleotides: TGTGCCAGCAGCTTAGGATCAGGGGTGATCTATGGCTACACCTTC. The chain employs TRBV7-9 and TRBJ1-2; D is possibly TRBD1 (6 bases). The CDR3 is made up of 15 amino acids. V lost 1 base and J 4 bases, leaving 13 bases between the germline ends. Looked up from germline, CDR1 is SEHNR and CDR2 is FQNEAQ (reference sequence).

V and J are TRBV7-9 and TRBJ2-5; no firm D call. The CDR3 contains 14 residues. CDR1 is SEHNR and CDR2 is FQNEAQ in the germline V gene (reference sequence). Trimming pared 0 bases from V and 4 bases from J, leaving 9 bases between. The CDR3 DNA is TGTGCCAGCAGCTTAGCGGCGGAGAGAGAGACCCAGTACTTC. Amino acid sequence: CASSLAAERETQYF. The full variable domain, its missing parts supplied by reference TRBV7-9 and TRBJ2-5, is DTGVSQNPRHKITKRGQNVTFRCDPISEHNRLYWYRQTLGQGPEFLTYFQNEAQLEKSRLLSDRFSAERPKGSFSTLEIQRTEQGDSAMYLCASSLAAERETQYFGPGTRLLVL.

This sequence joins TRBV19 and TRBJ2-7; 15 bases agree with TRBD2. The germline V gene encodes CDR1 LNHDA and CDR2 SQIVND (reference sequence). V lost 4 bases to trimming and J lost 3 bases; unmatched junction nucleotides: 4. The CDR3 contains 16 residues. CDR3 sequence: CASSTGLAGGIYEQYF. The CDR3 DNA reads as TGTGCCAGTAGTACCGGACTAGCGGGAGGGATCTACGAGCAGTACTTC.

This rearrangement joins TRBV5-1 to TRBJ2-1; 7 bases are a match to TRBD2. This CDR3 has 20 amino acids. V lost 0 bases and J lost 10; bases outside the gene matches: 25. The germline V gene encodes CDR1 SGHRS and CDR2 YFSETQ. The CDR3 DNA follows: TGCGCCAGCAGCTTGGGGCCCGGGAAGACGGGAGGACGGGGTTTAAGGGAGCAGTTCTTC. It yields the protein CASSLGPGKTGGRGLREQFF.

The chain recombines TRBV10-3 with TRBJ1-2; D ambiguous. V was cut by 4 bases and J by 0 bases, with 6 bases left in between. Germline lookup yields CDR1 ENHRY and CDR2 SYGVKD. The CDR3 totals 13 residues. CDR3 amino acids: CAISGLANYGYTF. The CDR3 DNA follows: TGTGCCATCAGTGGGTTGGCTAACTATGGCTACACCTTC.

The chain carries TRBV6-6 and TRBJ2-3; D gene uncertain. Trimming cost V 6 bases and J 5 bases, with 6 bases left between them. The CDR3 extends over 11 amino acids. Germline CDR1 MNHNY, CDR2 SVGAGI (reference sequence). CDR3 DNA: TGTGCCAGCAGCAGGCTAGATACGCAGTATTTT. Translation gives CASSRLDTQYF.

Written as DNA, the CDR3 is TGTGCCAGCGGGGACAGGGCCCACTCCTACGAGCAGTACTTC. It yields the protein CASGDRAHSYEQYF. The V and J genes are TRBV6-1 and TRBJ2-7; the match to TRBD1 covers 9 bases. The CDR3 loop spans 14 amino acids. Germline lookup yields CDR1 MNHNS and CDR2 SASEGT. Trimming at V came to 8 bases and at J to 0 bases, leaving 5 bases not matched to a gene.

The CDR3 sequence: CASSPTLRSKNIQYF. The CDR3 coding sequence is TGTGCCAGCAGTCCGACCCTAAGGTCCAAAAACATTCAGTACTTC. The chain links TRBV6-5 to TRBJ2-4, with D uncertain. V lost 5 bases to trimming and J lost 2 bases, with 13 bases between them. The CDR3 contains 15 residues. Germline V gene lookup returns CDR1 MNHEY and CDR2 SVGAGI.

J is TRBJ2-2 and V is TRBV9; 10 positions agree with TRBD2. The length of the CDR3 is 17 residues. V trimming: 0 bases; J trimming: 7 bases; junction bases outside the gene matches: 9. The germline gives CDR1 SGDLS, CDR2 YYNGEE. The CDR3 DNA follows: TGTGCCAGCAGCGTAGGGTTCCTAGCGGGAGTTCACGGGGAGCTGTTTTTT. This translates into CASSVGFLAGVHGELFF.

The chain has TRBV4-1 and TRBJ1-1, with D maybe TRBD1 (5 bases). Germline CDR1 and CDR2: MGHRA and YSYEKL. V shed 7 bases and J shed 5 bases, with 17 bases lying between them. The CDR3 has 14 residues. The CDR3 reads CASTLGQLATEAFF. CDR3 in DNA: TGCGCCAGCACCCTGGGGCAGCTTGCTACTGAAGCTTTCTTT.

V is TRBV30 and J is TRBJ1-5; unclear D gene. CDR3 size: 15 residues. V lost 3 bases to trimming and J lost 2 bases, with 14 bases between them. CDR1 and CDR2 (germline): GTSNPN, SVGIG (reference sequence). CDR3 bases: TGTGCCTGGAGATCCCCGGGAGGAGGCAATCAGCCCCAGCATTTT. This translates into CAWRSPGGGNQPQHF.

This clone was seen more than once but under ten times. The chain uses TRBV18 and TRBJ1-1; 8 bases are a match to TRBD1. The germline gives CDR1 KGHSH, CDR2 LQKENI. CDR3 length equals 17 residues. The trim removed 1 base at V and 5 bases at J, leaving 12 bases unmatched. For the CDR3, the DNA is TGTGCCAGCTCACCACAGAATCAGGGGGCGCGTATAACTGAAGCTTTCTTT. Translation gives CASSPQNQGARITEAFF. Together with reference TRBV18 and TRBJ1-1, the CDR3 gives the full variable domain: NAGVMQNPRHLVRRRGQEARLRCSPMKGHSHVYWYRQLPEEGLKFMVYLQKENIIDESGMPKERFSAEFPKEGPSILRIQQVVRGDSAAYFCASSPQNQGARITEAFFGQGTRLTVV.

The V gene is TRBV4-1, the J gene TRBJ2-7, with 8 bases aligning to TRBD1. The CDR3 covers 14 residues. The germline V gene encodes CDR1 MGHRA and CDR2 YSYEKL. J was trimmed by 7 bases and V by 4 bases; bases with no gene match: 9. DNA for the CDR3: TGCGCCAGCAGCCTTACCGGACAGGGAGGAGAGCAGTACTTC. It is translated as CASSLTGQGGEQYF.

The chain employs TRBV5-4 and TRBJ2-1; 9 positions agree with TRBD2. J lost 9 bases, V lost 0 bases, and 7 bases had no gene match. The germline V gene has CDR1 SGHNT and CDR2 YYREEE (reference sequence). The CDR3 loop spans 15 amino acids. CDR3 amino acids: CASSLEASGIVEQFF. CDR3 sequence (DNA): TGTGCCAGCAGCTTGGAGGCTAGCGGGATTGTTGAGCAGTTCTTC.

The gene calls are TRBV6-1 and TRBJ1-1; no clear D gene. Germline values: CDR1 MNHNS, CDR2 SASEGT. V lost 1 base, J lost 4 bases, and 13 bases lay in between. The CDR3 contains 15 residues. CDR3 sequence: CASSEGISVGTEAFF. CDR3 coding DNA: TGTGCCAGCAGTGAAGGGATCTCCGTCGGCACTGAAGCTTTCTTT.

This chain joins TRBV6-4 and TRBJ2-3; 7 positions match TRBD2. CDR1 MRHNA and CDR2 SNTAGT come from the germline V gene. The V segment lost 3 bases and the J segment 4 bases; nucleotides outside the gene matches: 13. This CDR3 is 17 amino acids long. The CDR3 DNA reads TGTGCCAGCAGTGAGTCCGGGACTACAATGGGGGCAGATACGCAGTATTTT. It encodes CASSESGTTMGADTQYF.

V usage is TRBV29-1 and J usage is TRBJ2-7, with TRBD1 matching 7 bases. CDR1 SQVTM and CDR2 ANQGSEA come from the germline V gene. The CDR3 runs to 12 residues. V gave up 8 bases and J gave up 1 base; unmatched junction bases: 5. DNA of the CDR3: TGCAGCTCTCGGGACAGTTCCTACGAGCAGTACTTC. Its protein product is CSSRDSSYEQYF.

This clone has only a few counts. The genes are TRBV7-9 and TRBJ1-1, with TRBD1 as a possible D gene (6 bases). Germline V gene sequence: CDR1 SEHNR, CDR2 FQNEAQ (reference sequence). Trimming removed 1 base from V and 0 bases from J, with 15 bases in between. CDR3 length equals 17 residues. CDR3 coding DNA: TGTGCCAGCAGCTTAGAACGAGGGGGACTGATGAACACTGAAGCTTTCTTT. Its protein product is CASSLERGGLMNTEAFF.

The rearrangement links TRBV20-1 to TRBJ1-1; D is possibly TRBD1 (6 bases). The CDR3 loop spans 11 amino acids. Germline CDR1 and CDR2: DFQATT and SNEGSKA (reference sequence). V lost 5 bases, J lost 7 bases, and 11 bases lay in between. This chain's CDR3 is CSALGQFEAFF. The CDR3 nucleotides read TGCAGTGCTCTCGGACAGTTTGAAGCTTTCTTT.

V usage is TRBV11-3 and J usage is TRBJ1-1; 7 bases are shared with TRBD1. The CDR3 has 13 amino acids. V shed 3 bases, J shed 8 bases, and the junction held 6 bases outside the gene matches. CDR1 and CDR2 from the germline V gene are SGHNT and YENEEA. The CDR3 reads CASSFNLRGEAFF. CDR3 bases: TGTGCCAGCAGCTTTAACCTCAGGGGGGAAGCTTTCTTT.

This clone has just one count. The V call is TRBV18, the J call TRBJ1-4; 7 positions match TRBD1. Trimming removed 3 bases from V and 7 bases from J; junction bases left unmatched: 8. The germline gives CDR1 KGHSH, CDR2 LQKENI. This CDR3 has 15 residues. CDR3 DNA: TGTGCCAGCTCACCCGACAGGGTCGAGTTTGAAAAACTGTTTTTT. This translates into CASSPDRVEFEKLFF.